A single T cell receptor beta chain is shown here with its context. Roughly 9.3 x 10^4 TCR templates were assayed per sample. Produced via immunoSEQ multiplex PCR; TCRdb's table is partial and in-frame only. The data contain about 80,000 clones, just under 95% of them singletons. This record belongs to a study of siplizumab effects on memory and regulatory T cells. This receptor was taken from a human donor in good health. Sequenced input: CD8+ T cells sorted from blood.

The CDR3 spells CASSFGLAGVREQYF. In DNA, the CDR3 is TGTGCCAGCAGTTTTGGGCTAGCGGGAGTTCGCGAGCAGTACTTC. The chain is built from TRBV27 and TRBJ2-7; 10 bases are shared with TRBD2. The CDR3 has 15 amino acids. Trimming cost V 3 bases and J 6 bases; bases outside gene matches: 8. The germline V gene encodes CDR1 MNHEY and CDR2 SMNVEV (reference sequence).